The TCR beta chain described here comes from a study of cytomegalovirus exposure and HLA in healthy donors. Study findings and constraints: Most TCRs appeared rarely, but some public TCRs recurred in many donors. One later analysis reportedly identified an Asian-associated ancestry cluster that showed fewer N-insertions than the roughly 700-donor mean. Clonal expansion was found to be greater in HLA-associated TCR beta chains than in equally common others in a later analysis.

Note on this clone: Its antigen remains unidentified.

The CDR3 extends over 13 amino acids. V was clipped by 2 bases and J by 5 bases, with 9 bases between them. Germline lookup yields CDR1 SGHTA and CDR2 FQGNSA. The PCR was carried out with 60 Vbeta primers and 13 Jbeta primers. Sequencing used immunoSEQ multiplex PCR; TCRdb keeps in-frame clones, though not all of them. The sample holds roughly 120,000 clones, around 74% seen once. The source of this sequence is a woman between 18 and 30 years old in good health and CMV-seronegative. The gene calls are TRBV7-2 and TRBJ1-1; no firm D call. Sequenced material: PBMCs. For the CDR3, the DNA is TGTGCCAGCAGCTTAAGGTGGGAGACTGAAGCTTTCTTT. Translating gives CASSLRWETEAFF.